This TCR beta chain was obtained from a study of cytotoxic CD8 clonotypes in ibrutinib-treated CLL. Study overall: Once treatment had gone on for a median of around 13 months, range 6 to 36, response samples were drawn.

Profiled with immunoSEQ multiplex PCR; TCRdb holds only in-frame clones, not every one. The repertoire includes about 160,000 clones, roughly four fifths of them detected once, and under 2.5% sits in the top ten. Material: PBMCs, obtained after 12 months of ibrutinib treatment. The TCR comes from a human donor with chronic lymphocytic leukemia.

The CDR3 bases are TGTGCCAGCAGTGAGACAGGCTGGAGCTCCTACGAGCAGTACTTC. This codes for CASSETGWSSYEQYF. V gene TRBV6-1 combines with J gene TRBJ2-7, with a weak D call TRBD1 (6 bases). Looked up from germline, CDR1 is MNHNS and CDR2 is SASEGT. The germline V and J ends were trimmed by 3 bases and 0 bases, with 12 bases remaining between them. The CDR3 runs to 15 residues.